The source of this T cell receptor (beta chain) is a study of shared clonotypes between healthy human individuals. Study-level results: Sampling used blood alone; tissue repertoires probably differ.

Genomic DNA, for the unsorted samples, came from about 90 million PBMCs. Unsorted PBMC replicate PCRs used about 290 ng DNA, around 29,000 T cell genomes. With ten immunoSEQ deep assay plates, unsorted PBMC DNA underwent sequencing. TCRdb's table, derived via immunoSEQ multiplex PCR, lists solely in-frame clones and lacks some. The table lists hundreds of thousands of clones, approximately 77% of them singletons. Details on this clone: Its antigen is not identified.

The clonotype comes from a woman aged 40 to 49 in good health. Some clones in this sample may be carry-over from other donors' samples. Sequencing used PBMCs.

CDR3: CASSYMISGITDTQYF. The DNA of the CDR3 is TGTGCCAGCAGCTATATGATTAGCGGGATTACAGATACGCAGTATTTT. The chain joins TRBV11-2 to TRBJ2-3, with 8 bases aligning to TRBD2. The CDR3 runs to 16 residues. Trimming at V came to 4 bases and at J to 3 bases, leaving 9 bases not matched to a gene. In germline, CDR1 is SGHAT, CDR2 FQNNGV.